The rows below give T cell receptor beta chains drawn from one sample of a study of blood T cells in healthy people across ages. One entry per CDR3 protein, called by TCRdb with MiXCR from the 5' RACE reads. The sample holds over 1,300,000 distinct CDR3 sequences, approximately 63% seen once. Input material: blood. The source of these receptors is a man between 18 and 35 years old in good health. CDR3s include the opening cysteine and the closing phenylalanine or tryptophan. The D gene is left open where the match is weak. Size is omitted from some rows. Given values are once, few, many or a class for expanded clones.

V	size	J	D	DNA	CDR3
TRBV11-2	-	TRBJ2-5	TRBD2	TGTGCCAGCAGCTTAGTGGGACTATTGTACCAAGAGACCCAGTACTTC	CASSLVGLLYQETQYF
TRBV28	few	TRBJ2-5	TRBD1	TGTGCCAGCAGTCGGGACAGGGCGGCCCAGTACTTC	CASSRDRAAQYF
TRBV9	-	TRBJ2-2	TRBD2	TGTGCCAGCGGGAGGGGCACCGGGGAGCTGTTTTTT	CASGRGTGELFF
TRBV4-1	few	TRBJ2-3	-	TGCGCCAGCAGCCAAGATCCAGCGGGTACTAGCACAGATACGCAGTATTTT	CASSQDPAGTSTDTQYF
TRBV4-1	few	TRBJ2-1	-	TGCGCCAGCCGGGACTCGCAAAATGAGCAGTTCTTC	CASRDSQNEQFF
TRBV20-1	-	TRBJ2-7	TRBD2	TGCAGTGCCCGATACGGACTAGCAGACACCTACGAGCAGTACTTC	CSARYGLADTYEQYF
TRBV11-1	-	TRBJ2-1	TRBD2	TGTGCCAGCAGCTCTTTCCGGACTAGCGTTGAGCAGTTCTTC	CASSSFRTSVEQFF
TRBV20-1	-	TRBJ2-1	TRBD1	TGCAGTGCTCCATACCGGGACAGGGCCTACAATGAGCAGTTCTTC	CSAPYRDRAYNEQFF
TRBV20-1	-	TRBJ2-1	TRBD1	TGCAGTGCTACGGACAGGTTGGGCAACGATGAGCAGTTCTTC	CSATDRLGNDEQFF
TRBV7-2	-	TRBJ2-2	TRBD2	TGTGCCAGCAGCCCGCTCGGACTAGCGGACACCGGGGAGCTGTTTTTT	CASSPLGLADTGELFF
TRBV7-2	-	TRBJ2-1	TRBD2	TGTGCCAGCAGCGCCCCAGCGGGGAATGAGCAGTTCTTC	CASSAPAGNEQFF
TRBV27	-	TRBJ2-7	TRBD2	TGTGCCAGCAGTTCGAGACTAGCGGGGGGCACCTACGAGCAGTACTTC	CASSSRLAGGTYEQYF
TRBV6-5	few	TRBJ2-7	TRBD1	TGTGCCAGCAGTTATAACAGGGGCTACGAGCAGTACTTC	CASSYNRGYEQYF
TRBV7-2	-	TRBJ2-7	-	TGTGCCAGCAGCTTAAGGACAGCAGGCGAGCAGTACTTC	CASSLRTAGEQYF
TRBV27	-	TRBJ2-7	TRBD2	TGTGCCAGCAGTTTATTCCGCGGGGGCTACGAGCAGTACTTC	CASSLFRGGYEQYF
TRBV7-9	-	TRBJ2-7	-	TGTGTCAGCAGCCCTGGTAGCGGCCTAGATTACGAGCAGTACTTC	CVSSPGSGLDYEQYF
TRBV20-1	once	TRBJ1-1	-	TGCAGTGCGAAAAACAGCGGGCTGAACACTGAAGCTTTCTTT	CSAKNSGLNTEAFF
TRBV11-2	-	TRBJ1-4	-	TGTGCCAGCAGCTCCTGGGGGCCACGAAGTGAAAAACTGTTTTTT	CASSSWGPRSEKLFF
TRBV5-4	-	TRBJ2-1	TRBD2	TGTGCCAGCAGCTCTAGCGGGATACAGTTCTTC	CASSSSGIQFF
TRBV29-1	few	TRBJ1-1	-	TGCAGCGTTAGGGCCGGTGAAGCTTTCTTT	CSVRAGEAFF
TRBV27	-	TRBJ2-7	TRBD2	TGTGCCAGCAGTTTAACCCCGGGGAGGGGCTCCTACGAGCAGTACTTC	CASSLTPGRGSYEQYF
TRBV29-1	few	TRBJ2-5	TRBD1	TGCAGCGTTGAGACAGGGGGCAAAGAGACCCAGTACTTC	CSVETGGKETQYF
TRBV4-3	-	TRBJ2-6	-	TGCGCCAGCAGCCAAGAAAGGACGCGCTCTGGGGCCAACGTCCTGACTTTC	CASSQERTRSGANVLTF
TRBV20-1	-	TRBJ2-1	-	TGCAGTGCTAGACAGGACGACGCCGATTACAATGAGCAGTTCTTC	CSARQDDADYNEQFF
TRBV27	-	TRBJ1-2	TRBD1	TGTGCCAGCAGTTGGATAAGCGTACAGGGGAGCTATGGCTACACCTTC	CASSWISVQGSYGYTF
TRBV7-2	-	TRBJ2-1	TRBD1	TGTGCCAGCGAGCTACGGACAGGGGCTGATGAGCAGTTCTTC	CASELRTGADEQFF
TRBV12-3/TRBV12-4	-	TRBJ2-7	-	TGTGCCAGCAGCGGGGCAGGGTCTTACGAGCAGTACTTC	CASSGAGSYEQYF
TRBV6-5	-	TRBJ2-7	TRBD1	TGTGCCAGCAGAGGAAGACCGGACAGGACCTACGAGCAGTACTTC	CASRGRPDRTYEQYF
TRBV4-3	-	TRBJ2-7	-	TGCGCCAGCAGCCAAGAACTGGGCATAGACAGGCCGCTCCCCGAGGAGCAGTACTTC	CASSQELGIDRPLPEEQYF
TRBV11-2	-	TRBJ2-3	-	TGTGCCAGCAGTCTCCGACAGCGCCCGCTCACAGATACGCAGTATTTT	CASSLRQRPLTDTQYF
TRBV7-2	-	TRBJ2-3	-	TGTGCCAGCAGCCGCAACCTCCTCAGGGCAGATACGCAGTATTTT	CASSRNLLRADTQYF
TRBV18	-	TRBJ2-3	-	TGTGCCAGCTCACCGGCTGGGGGACGGACTAGCACAGATACGCAGTATTTT	CASSPAGGRTSTDTQYF
TRBV28	-	TRBJ1-6	TRBD1	TGTGCCAGCAGCCGTATACAGGGGATTAGTTCACCCCTCCACTTT	CASSRIQGISSPLHF
TRBV20-1	-	TRBJ1-4	-	TGCAGTGCTAGACAAGCTGCAACTAATGAAAAACTGTTTTTT	CSARQAATNEKLFF
TRBV28	many	TRBJ2-7	TRBD2	TGTGCCAGCAGTTCTGCTACTAGCGGGAGCTCCTACGAGCAGTACTTC	CASSSATSGSSYEQYF
TRBV28	few	TRBJ2-7	-	TGTGCCAGCAGTTCGGCAGGTAATTCCTACGAGCAGTACTTC	CASSSAGNSYEQYF
TRBV4-1	-	TRBJ2-5	-	TGCGCCAGCAGCCACCAAGCAGTCGGAAGGGAGACCCAGTACTTC	CASSHQAVGRETQYF
TRBV6-6	many	TRBJ1-5	-	TGTGCCAGCAGGACCAACAGGGAAGGTCAGCCCCAGCATTTT	CASRTNREGQPQHF
TRBV4-1	-	TRBJ2-7	-	TGCGCCAGCAGCCTCAAGGGCGGCTACGAGCAGTACTTC	CASSLKGGYEQYF
TRBV7-9	-	TRBJ1-4	-	TGTGCCAGCAGCTTAAACAGGGAGGAAAAACTGTTTTTT	CASSLNREEKLFF